Shown below are 29 T cell receptor beta chains from a single sample sequenced in a study of CD4 T cells in relation to SARS-CoV-2 and coronaviruses (dated by TCRdb to 2020 to 2022). Antigens for these TCRs are unknown. The receptor library was made with the immunoSEQ multiplex PCR assay. As stored in TCRdb, this immuneACCESS dataset retains in-frame rearrangements with V and J assigned. A fraction of the clones does not appear; measured against another copy, unresolved V genes explain less than half of the discrepancy, and the remainder lacks a known reason. This sample gives approximately 18,000 clones in total; around 80% of them show up just once. The ten largest clones capture approximately 11% of the sample. CD4+ T cells from unexposed donors were collected before the COVID-19 pandemic (2011-2018). After roughly 11 days of culture, CD4+ T cells were isolated with the EasySep CD4+ T cell isolation kit.

Sequencing was done on a sample of CD4+ T cells from PBMCs, cultured in vitro. Receptors were obtained from a human donor in good health.

This clone was picked up one time. This chain joins TRBV23-1 and TRBJ2-7, with D possibly called TRBD1 or TRBD2 (5 bases each). TRBV23-1 is identified as an open reading frame with a role that is uncertain. This CDR3 is 15 amino acids long. V was clipped by 4 bases and J by 6 bases, with 19 bases between them. Written as DNA, the CDR3 is TGCGCCAGCAGTCCCGTGACGGGACCCATCGGCGAGCAGTACTTC. It yields the protein CASSPVTGPIGEQYF.

The chain is built from TRBV18 and TRBJ1-2; weak D call: TRBD1 (5 bases). V shed 3 bases and J shed 6 bases, with 11 bases lying between them. Germline V gives CDR1 KGHSH, CDR2 LQKENI. CDR3 length: 13 residues. The chain's CDR3 is CASSPSGGHGYTF. In nucleotides, the CDR3 is TGTGCCAGCTCACCTTCGGGGGGACATGGCTACACCTTC.

In this sample, this clone turned up a few times. V gene TRBV19 combines with J gene TRBJ1-6; D perhaps matches TRBD1 (5 bases). V dropped 11 bases and J dropped 5 bases, with 16 bases sitting between them. Germline-derived CDR1 and CDR2 are LNHDA and SQIVND (reference sequence). The CDR3 runs 14 residues. CDR3 protein: CAGGRGLDNSPLHF. The DNA for the CDR3 is TGTGCCGGGGGGAGAGGGCTCGATAATTCACCCCTCCACTTT.

The chain combines TRBV5-1 with TRBJ2-2; perhaps TRBD1 as D (6 bases). The V gene lost 0 bases and the J gene lost 0 bases, with 6 bases spanning the gap. The germline V gene has CDR1 SGHRS and CDR2 YFSETQ. The CDR3 totals 15 residues. This chain's CDR3 is CASSLDRANTGELFF. In DNA form, the CDR3 reads TGCGCCAGCAGCTTGGACAGGGCGAACACCGGGGAGCTGTTTTTT.

V gene TRBV10-3 combines with J gene TRBJ2-1, with unresolved D. Germline V lookup: CDR1 ENHRY, CDR2 SYGVKD. V shed 7 bases and J shed 9 bases, with 16 bases lying between them. The CDR3 spans 13 residues. The DNA of the CDR3 is TGTGCCATCAATGAAAACGGGTTTAGTGAGCAGTTCTTC. Amino acid sequence: CAINENGFSEQFF.

The CDR3 loop reads CASSSTGGQYGYTF. The CDR3 DNA reads TGCGCCAGCAGCTCGACGGGTGGGCAGTATGGCTACACCTTC. The chain links TRBV5-1 to TRBJ1-2, with unresolved D. CDR3 length: 14 residues. Trimming took off 3 bases at V and 5 bases at J, with 14 bases between the two ends. Germline V gene data show CDR1 as SGHRS and CDR2 as YFSETQ.

This clone was picked up a small number of times. The rearrangement uses TRBV4-1 and TRBJ2-7; 9 positions match TRBD2. CDR1 MGHRA and CDR2 YSYEKL come from the germline V gene. With 2 bases clipped from V and 5 bases from J, the junction kept 7 bases outside the gene matches. The CDR3 extends over 15 amino acids. CDR3 coding DNA: TGCGCCAGCAGCCAATCGGGACTAGCTCGCGACGAGCAGTACTTC. Protein product: CASSQSGLARDEQYF.

J is TRBJ1-2 and V is TRBV10-3; the D is unclear. The germline V gene encodes CDR1 ENHRY and CDR2 SYGVKD. This CDR3 spans 13 amino acids. The V end lost 3 bases, the J end lost 8 bases, and 13 bases lay between the germline ends. CDR3 sequence reads: CAISESGLRGYTF. The CDR3 DNA sequence: TGTGCCATCAGTGAATCCGGGTTGAGAGGCTACACCTTC.

The gene calls are TRBV7-2 and TRBJ2-3, with D tentatively TRBD2 (7 bases). The V end was cut by 7 bases, the J end by 8 bases, with 22 bases between. This CDR3 has 15 residues. Germline V gene lookup returns CDR1 SGHTA and CDR2 FQGNSA. CDR3 DNA: TGTGCCAGCACCCGGTGGGGGGGGGCTCAGGGTACGCAGTATTTT. This gives the protein CASTRWGGAQGTQYF. The whole variable domain, filled in from reference TRBV7-2 and TRBJ2-3, reads GAGVSQSPSNKVTEKGKDVELRCDPISGHTALYWYRQSLGQGLEFLIYFQGNSAPDKSGLPSDRFSAERTGGSVSTLTIQRTQQEDSAVYLCASTRWGGAQGTQYFGPGTRLTVL.

This clone was seen only a few times. The chain couples TRBV14 to TRBJ1-6, with 7 bases matching TRBD1. J gave up 9 bases and V 2 bases, and 25 bases lay outside the gene matches. CDR3 size: 21 residues. The germline V gene has CDR1 SGHDN and CDR2 FVKESK. DNA for the CDR3: TGTGCCAGCAGCCAACCGGGACAGATGGAAAAATGGTCCCACGCCGGTTCACCCCTCCACTTT. Translated: CASSQPGQMEKWSHAGSPLHF.

The chain carries TRBV4-3 and TRBJ1-6; D not resolved. Germline CDR1 LGHNA, CDR2 YSLEER. CDR3 size: 15 residues. Deletions cut 3 bases from V and 0 bases from J, with 6 bases between. Written as DNA, the CDR3 is TGCGCCAGCAGCCAGTCTAGCTCCTATAATTCACCCCTCCACTTT. It codes for CASSQSSSYNSPLHF.

The rearrangement links TRBV5-1 to TRBJ2-7, with 9 bases aligning to TRBD1. The germline CDR1 and CDR2 sequences are SGHRS and YFSETQ. V lost 5 bases to trimming and J lost 9 bases; unmatched junction nucleotides: 15. CDR3 size: 15 residues. This chain's CDR3 is CASRTRTGTGIVQYF. The CDR3, as DNA: TGCGCCAGCAGGACTAGAACCGGGACAGGGATCGTGCAGTACTTC.

This chain connects TRBV4-1 to TRBJ1-3, with unresolved D. The CDR3 consists of 15 residues. The germline V gene has CDR1 MGHRA and CDR2 YSYEKL. The V end was cut by 6 bases, the J end by 0 bases, with 12 bases between. CDR3: CASSPLGLSGNTIYF. CDR3 DNA sequence: TGCGCCAGCAGTCCTTTGGGCCTCTCTGGAAACACCATATATTTT.

The rearrangement joins TRBV2 to TRBJ2-7, with a possible D match to TRBD1 (6 bases). V lost 8 bases, J lost 2 bases, and 13 bases lay in between. The CDR3 totals 13 residues. The germline V gene has CDR1 SNHLY and CDR2 FYNNEI. The CDR3 loop is CASFRDIAYEQYF. Written as DNA, the CDR3 is TGTGCCAGCTTCCGGGACATCGCCTACGAGCAGTACTTC.

The chain is built from TRBV4-3 and TRBJ2-5; 14 positions agree with TRBD2. With 1 base clipped from V and 5 bases from J, the junction kept 6 bases outside the gene matches. CDR1 is LGHNA, CDR2 YSLEER, per germline. This CDR3 spans 17 amino acids. CDR3 sequence reads: CASSQGGLAGGGETQYF. The CDR3 DNA sequence: TGCGCCAGCAGCCAAGGTGGACTAGCGGGAGGTGGGGAGACCCAGTACTTC.

By sample share, this clone is large. V and J are TRBV29-1 and TRBJ1-2, with 7 bases matching TRBD1. Germline assignment: CDR1 SQVTM and CDR2 ANQGSEA. The CDR3 runs 12 residues. Germline trimming cut 5 bases from V and 4 bases from J; bases unmatched to any gene: 4. CDR3 residues: CSVSGTVYGYTF. The CDR3 DNA reads TGCAGCGTTTCCGGGACAGTCTATGGCTACACCTTC.

The J gene is TRBJ1-5, the V gene TRBV7-2; 9 bases match TRBD1. Germline CDR1 reads SGHTA; CDR2 reads FQGNSA. Trimming took 4 bases from V and 3 from J; bases not matched to a gene: 4. The CDR3 length is 15 residues. CDR3 bases: TGTGCCAGCAGCTCCTGGGACAGGGCCAATCAGCCCCAGCATTTT. Protein product: CASSSWDRANQPQHF.

In nucleotides, the CDR3 is TGTGCCAGCTCACCGGACAGAACGAATGGCTACACCTTC. As protein: CASSPDRTNGYTF. This chain connects TRBV18 to TRBJ1-2, with a possible D match to TRBD1 (6 bases). This CDR3 is 13 amino acids long. The ends were cut back, 3 bases at V and 6 bases at J, with 11 bases in the middle. Germline assignment: CDR1 KGHSH and CDR2 LQKENI.

This rearrangement joins TRBV12-3 or TRBV12-4 to TRBJ2-2; perhaps TRBD1 as D (5 bases). Deletions cut 3 bases from V and 7 bases from J, with 9 bases between. CDR3 length equals 13 residues. The CDR3 nucleotides are TGTGCCAGCAGTTTCAGGGATCACGGGGAGCTGTTTTTT. Its protein is CASSFRDHGELFF.

The table lists this clone with a count of one. V usage is TRBV6-2 or TRBV6-3 and J usage is TRBJ1-2, with 12 bases aligning to TRBD1. There are 16 residues in the CDR3. The germline V gene has CDR1 MNHEY and CDR2 SVGEGT. After removal of 0 bases from V and 5 bases from J, the junction contained 4 bases not matched to a gene. The CDR3 is CASSYSGQGAQYGYTF. In nucleotides, the CDR3 is TGTGCCAGCAGTTACTCGGGACAGGGGGCGCAGTATGGCTACACCTTC.

This sequence joins TRBV19 and TRBJ1-6; D possibly corresponds to TRBD1 (5 bases). CDR3 size: 15 residues. The V gene lost 6 bases and the J gene lost 5 bases, with 14 bases spanning the gap. Germline V gives CDR1 LNHDA, CDR2 SQIVND (reference sequence). The CDR3 DNA reads TGTGCCAGTAGCCTGAGCTGGGACCATAATTCACCCCTCCACTTT. Translation: CASSLSWDHNSPLHF.

This clone was counted a few times. The CDR3: CASSFEVGGTGGYTF. For the CDR3, the DNA is TGTGCCAGCAGCTTCGAAGTAGGGGGAACGGGTGGCTACACCTTC. J is TRBJ1-2 and V is TRBV5-6; weak D call: TRBD1 (6 bases). V gave up 2 bases and J gave up 7 bases, with 18 bases separating them. The CDR3 is made up of 15 amino acids. Germline CDR1 and CDR2: SGHDT and YYEEEE.

The chain links TRBV3-1 (or the pseudogene TRBV3-2) to TRBJ1-3; no clear D. Trimming removed 6 bases from V and 0 bases from J, with 18 bases in between. The germline CDR1 and CDR2 sequences are LGHDT and YNNKEL (reference sequence). This CDR3 has 17 amino acids. CDR3 DNA: TGTGCCAGCAGTCAATGGGGAGCACTGGACTCTGGAAACACCATATATTTT. It yields the protein CASSQWGALDSGNTIYF.

The chain is built from TRBV7-8 and TRBJ2-6; 7 nucleotides align to TRBD1. CDR3 size: 18 residues. Trimming took 4 bases from V and 2 from J; bases not matched to a gene: 11. The germline V gene encodes CDR1 SGHVS and CDR2 FQNEAQ. CDR3 DNA sequence: TGTGCCAGCAGCTCGAGCCGACAGGGTCCCACTGGGGCCAACGTCCTGACTTTC. Translation: CASSSSRQGPTGANVLTF.

The CDR3 spells CASSFGLGETQYF. CDR3 DNA: TGTGCCAGCAGCTTTGGACTAGGGGAGACCCAGTACTTC. The V and J genes are TRBV7-8 and TRBJ2-5, with 7 bases matching TRBD2. Germline CDR1 is SGHVS and CDR2 is FQNEAQ. V was pared by 3 bases and J by 5 bases, with 3 bases of the junction left unmatched. The CDR3 length is 13 residues.

The V and J genes are TRBV12-3 or TRBV12-4 and TRBJ2-1; D call uncertain. Trimming shortened V by 7 bases and J by 9 bases, and 16 bases separated the two germline ends. The CDR3 is made up of 13 amino acids. The CDR3 reads CASTSTPRGEQFF. The CDR3 nucleotides are TGTGCCAGCACCTCAACCCCCCGTGGTGAGCAGTTCTTC.

The J gene is TRBJ2-7, the V gene TRBV5-6, with D perhaps TRBD1 or TRBD2 (6 bases each). In germline, CDR1 is SGHDT, CDR2 YYEEEE. This CDR3 region has 14 residues. Trimming removed 1 base at V and 3 bases at J, with 11 bases between. The CDR3 nucleotides read TGTGCCAGCAGCTTGACGGGGGCAAACTACGAGCAGTACTTC. It yields the protein CASSLTGANYEQYF.

The CDR3 bases are TGTGCCAGCAGCACACGACAGGGGGCAGGGGAAAAACTGTTTTTT. It is translated as CASSTRQGAGEKLFF. This chain connects TRBV9 to TRBJ1-4; 10 bases are a match to TRBD1. CDR3 length: 15 amino acids. CDR1 and CDR2 from the germline V gene are SGDLS and YYNGEE. J was trimmed by 8 bases and V by 4 bases; bases with no gene match: 8.

V usage is TRBV4-1 and J usage is TRBJ2-5, with no clear D. The germline gives CDR1 MGHRA, CDR2 YSYEKL. Trimming shortened V by 6 bases and J by 3 bases, and 17 bases separated the two germline ends. There are 15 residues in the CDR3. CDR3 in DNA: TGCGCCAGCAGGGTGGTTCAAAGTGCCGAAGAGACCCAGTACTTC. It translates to CASRVVQSAEETQYF.